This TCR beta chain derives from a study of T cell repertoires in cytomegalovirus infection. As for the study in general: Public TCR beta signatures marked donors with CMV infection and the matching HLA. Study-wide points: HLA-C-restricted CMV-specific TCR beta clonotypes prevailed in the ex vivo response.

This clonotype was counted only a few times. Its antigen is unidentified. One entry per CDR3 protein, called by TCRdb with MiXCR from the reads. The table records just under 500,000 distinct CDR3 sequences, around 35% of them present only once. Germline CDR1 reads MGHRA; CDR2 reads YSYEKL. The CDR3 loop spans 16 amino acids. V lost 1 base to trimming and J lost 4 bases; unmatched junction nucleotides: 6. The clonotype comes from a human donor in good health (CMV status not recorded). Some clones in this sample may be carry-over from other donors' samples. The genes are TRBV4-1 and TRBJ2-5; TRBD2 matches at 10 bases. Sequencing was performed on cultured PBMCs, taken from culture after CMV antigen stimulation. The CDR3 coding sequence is TGCGCCAGCAGCCAAGTTGCCCTAGCGGGAGCAGAGACCCAGTACTTC. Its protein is CASSQVALAGAETQYF.